Presented here are 20 T cell receptor beta chains from one specimen sequenced in a study of CD4 T cells in relation to SARS-CoV-2 and coronaviruses (dated by TCRdb to about 2021). The antigens for these receptors are not known. The library came from the immunoSEQ multiplex PCR assay. TCRdb's version of the immuneACCESS table is confined to in-frame rearrangements and falls short of the full clone set. An unresolved V gene accounts for under half of the shortfall where checked; the remainder is of unknown origin. Within this sample are roughly 18,000 clones, with 75% to 85% of them counted one time only. Under 13% of the sample belongs to the ten largest clones. CD4+ T cells from unexposed donors were collected before the COVID-19 pandemic (2011-2018). After less than eleven days of culture, CD4+ T cells were isolated with the EasySep CD4+ T cell isolation kit. The sequenced sample was CD4+ T cells from PBMCs, cultured in vitro. Source of these receptors: a human donor in good health.

The chain carries TRBV29-1 and TRBJ1-1; TRBD1 agrees at 9 bases. CDR3 length: 12 residues. The V gene end was trimmed by 7 bases and the J gene end by 6 bases; junction bases not matched to a gene: 6. Germline CDR1 is SQVTM and CDR2 is ANQGSEA. CDR3 residues: CSAGTGFAEAFF. CDR3 sequence (DNA): TGCAGCGCAGGGACAGGGTTCGCTGAAGCTTTCTTT.

The V call is TRBV4-3, the J call TRBJ2-5, with 12 bases matching TRBD2. The CDR3 totals 16 residues. The germline CDR1 and CDR2 sequences are LGHNA and YSLEER. V lost 4 bases, J lost 5 bases, and 8 bases stayed unmatched. CDR3 sequence: CASSLTSGGLGETQYF. The CDR3 DNA sequence: TGCGCCAGCAGCCTTACTAGCGGGGGGCTGGGGGAGACCCAGTACTTC.

V and J are TRBV19 and TRBJ2-5; a weak D match, TRBD1 (6 bases). V was clipped by 6 bases and J by 5 bases, with 19 bases between them. This CDR3 region has 15 residues. Germline loops: CDR1 LNHDA, CDR2 SQIVND (reference sequence). CDR3 protein: CASSQGQSSRETQYF. DNA of the CDR3: TGTGCCAGTAGCCAAGGACAGTCGAGCCGGGAGACCCAGTACTTC.

The genes are TRBV28 and TRBJ2-3; D is perhaps TRBD2 (6 bases). The V gene lost 4 bases and the J gene lost 8 bases, with 13 bases spanning the gap. CDR1 is MDHEN and CDR2 is SYDVKM in the germline V gene. CDR3 size: 13 residues. The CDR3 nucleotides read TGTGCCAGCAGTTCCGGGCAGGGAGGTACGCAGTATTTT. Its protein is CASSSGQGGTQYF.

This clone was detected once. This chain connects TRBV3-1 (or the pseudogene TRBV3-2) to TRBJ1-3; 7 nucleotides agree with TRBD1. V lost 5 bases, J lost 1 base, and 2 bases stayed unmatched. This CDR3 is built from 14 residues. CDR1 and CDR2 from the germline V gene are LGHDT and YNNKEL (reference sequence). The CDR3 is CASSSTGSGNTIYF. The CDR3 nucleotides read TGTGCCAGCAGCTCGACAGGGTCTGGAAACACCATATATTTT.

The chain joins TRBV10-3 to TRBJ1-4; a weak D match, TRBD1 (6 bases). Germline V lookup: CDR1 ENHRY, CDR2 SYGVKD. The germline V and J ends were trimmed by 6 bases and 5 bases, with 13 bases remaining between them. CDR3 length: 14 amino acids. The CDR3 DNA reads as TGTGCCATCAGCCGGACAGACCGGAATGAAAAACTGTTTTTT. It translates to CAISRTDRNEKLFF.

The chain joins TRBV5-1 to TRBJ2-1; the D gene is possibly TRBD1 (6 bases). The germline V gene has CDR1 SGHRS and CDR2 YFSETQ. The V end was cut by 0 bases, the J end by 2 bases, with 9 bases between. The CDR3 totals 15 residues. CDR3 coding DNA: TGCGCCAGCAGCTTGGTGACAGGTCCCTACAATGAGCAGTTCTTC. Translated, it gives CASSLVTGPYNEQFF.

The chain uses TRBV7-6 and TRBJ2-7; 7 positions match TRBD2. The CDR3 spans 18 residues. Germline V gives CDR1 SGHVS, CDR2 FNYEAQ. V trimming: 1 base; J trimming: 4 bases; junction bases outside the gene matches: 16. CDR3 sequence reads: CASSLGRGSAGEWYEQYF. The CDR3 DNA reads as TGTGCCAGCAGCTTAGGCCGCGGTAGTGCGGGGGAATGGTACGAGCAGTACTTC.

The chain couples TRBV7-2 to TRBJ2-7; D may match TRBD1 or TRBD2 (6 bases each). Germline CDR1 SGHTA, CDR2 FQGNSA. V was pared by 4 bases and J by 1 base, with 17 bases between. The CDR3 extends over 16 amino acids. CDR3 nucleotides: TGTGCCAGCAGCTCGCGGGACACACATAGATCCTACGAGCAGTACTTC. It specifies CASSSRDTHRSYEQYF.

The V gene is TRBV7-3, the J gene TRBJ2-7; D unresolved. Germline assignment: CDR1 SGHTA and CDR2 FQGTGA. CDR3 length: 17 amino acids. With 1 base removed from V and 0 bases from J, the gap between germline ends came to 16 bases. CDR3 coding DNA: TGTGCCAGCAGCTTAATTGGTGGCCCGCCCCCCTCCTACGAGCAGTACTTC. This sequence encodes CASSLIGGPPPSYEQYF. Complete variable domain (other parts from reference TRBV7-3 and TRBJ2-7): GAGVSQTPSNKVTEKGKYVELRCDPISGHTALYWYRQSLGQGPEFLIYFQGTGAADDSGLPNDRFFAVRPEGSVSTLKIQRTERGDSAVYLCASSLIGGPPPSYEQYFGPGTRLTVT.

The chain combines TRBV11-2 with TRBJ2-2, with 7 bases that match TRBD2. V shed 4 bases and J 3 bases; nucleotides not matched to a gene: 5. Germline CDR1 SGHAT, CDR2 FQNNGV. The CDR3 runs to 15 residues. CDR3 sequence: CASSSLGGDTGELFF. CDR3 sequence (DNA): TGTGCCAGCAGCTCGCTTGGGGGGGACACCGGGGAGCTGTTTTTT.

The chain carries TRBV6-2 or TRBV6-3 and TRBJ1-1; no clear D. Trimming removed 3 bases from V and 3 bases from J, with 11 bases in between. Per germline, CDR1 MNHEY and CDR2 SVGEGT. The CDR3 length is 14 residues. DNA of the CDR3: TGTGCCAGCAGTTATCAAAAATCCGACACTGAAGCTTTCTTT. As protein: CASSYQKSDTEAFF.

J is TRBJ2-2 and V is TRBV6-2 or TRBV6-3, with 10 nucleotides matching TRBD2. V gave up 5 bases and J gave up 4 bases; unmatched junction bases: 4. From germline, CDR1 is MNHEY and CDR2 SVGEGT. This CDR3 contains 15 residues. DNA of the CDR3: TGTGCCAGCAGTCTAGCGGGAGTGGCCACCGGGGAGCTGTTTTTT. Amino acid sequence: CASSLAGVATGELFF.

The chain joins TRBV7-2 to TRBJ1-1, with D perhaps TRBD1 (6 bases). Trimming took off 5 bases at V and 5 bases at J, with 15 bases between the two ends. The V gene's germline CDR1 is SGHTA and CDR2 FQGNSA. This CDR3 has 14 amino acids. The chain's CDR3 is CASSTQGRRTEAFF. The CDR3 bases are TGTGCCAGCAGCACCCAGGGGCGACGGACTGAAGCTTTCTTT.

This chain uses TRBV3-1 (or the pseudogene TRBV3-2) with TRBJ2-5; 7 positions agree with TRBD2. There are 15 residues in the CDR3. The germline CDR1 and CDR2 sequences are LGHDT and YNNKEL (reference sequence). The V and J ends lost 3 bases and 7 bases, in that order; junction bases with no gene match: 11. The CDR3 coding sequence is TGTGCCAGCAGCCAGGCCGGACTAGGTACGGCGACCCAGTACTTC. It encodes CASSQAGLGTATQYF.

J is TRBJ2-2 and V is TRBV7-9; D is unclear. CDR3 length: 15 residues. CDR1 and CDR2 (germline): SEHNR, FQNEAQ (reference sequence). V lost 2 bases, J lost 4 bases, and 11 bases lay in between. The CDR3: CASSLRTVATGELFF. The CDR3 region has the DNA TGTGCCAGCAGCTTACGCACAGTAGCCACCGGGGAGCTGTTTTTT.

The genes are TRBV20-1 and TRBJ2-3; D is undetermined. The CDR3 length is 15 residues. Germline CDR1 is DFQATT and CDR2 is SNEGSKA (reference sequence). Trimming removed 3 bases from V and 1 base from J, with 14 bases in between. The CDR3 DNA follows: TGCAGTGCTAGTACCTCACACCGAGGCACAGATACGCAGTATTTT. Translation gives CSASTSHRGTDTQYF.

V and J are TRBV18 and TRBJ2-7, with 9 bases that match TRBD2. CDR1 is KGHSH, CDR2 LQKENI, per germline. V lost 3 bases and J lost 2; bases outside the gene matches: 2. This CDR3 contains 14 residues. CDR3 DNA: TGTGCCAGCTCACCTAGCGGGAGCCCCTACGAGCAGTACTTC. Translation: CASSPSGSPYEQYF. Full variable domain (missing parts from reference TRBV18 and TRBJ2-7): NAGVMQNPRHLVRRRGQEARLRCSPMKGHSHVYWYRQLPEEGLKFMVYLQKENIIDESGMPKERFSAEFPKEGPSILRIQQVVRGDSAAYFCASSPSGSPYEQYFGPGTRLTVT.

This sequence joins TRBV19 and TRBJ1-3; no clear D gene. The CDR3 covers 15 residues. CDR1 LNHDA and CDR2 SQIVND come from the germline V gene (reference sequence). The V gene lost 7 bases and the J gene lost 4 bases, with 17 bases spanning the gap. CDR3 DNA: TGTGCCAGTACCCTTAGGCGGGATGCCGGAAACACCATATATTTT. The encoded protein is CASTLRRDAGNTIYF.

The sample holds a few counts of this clone. DNA for the CDR3: TGTGCCAGCAGTGAGACAGTTGGCTATGGCTACACCTTC. Encoded protein: CASSETVGYGYTF. The V and J genes are TRBV6-2 or TRBV6-3 and TRBJ1-2, with D possibly TRBD1 on 5 matching bases. CDR1 MNHEY and CDR2 SVGEGT come from the germline V gene. V dropped 5 bases and J dropped 4 bases, with 11 bases sitting between them. This CDR3 is built from 13 residues.